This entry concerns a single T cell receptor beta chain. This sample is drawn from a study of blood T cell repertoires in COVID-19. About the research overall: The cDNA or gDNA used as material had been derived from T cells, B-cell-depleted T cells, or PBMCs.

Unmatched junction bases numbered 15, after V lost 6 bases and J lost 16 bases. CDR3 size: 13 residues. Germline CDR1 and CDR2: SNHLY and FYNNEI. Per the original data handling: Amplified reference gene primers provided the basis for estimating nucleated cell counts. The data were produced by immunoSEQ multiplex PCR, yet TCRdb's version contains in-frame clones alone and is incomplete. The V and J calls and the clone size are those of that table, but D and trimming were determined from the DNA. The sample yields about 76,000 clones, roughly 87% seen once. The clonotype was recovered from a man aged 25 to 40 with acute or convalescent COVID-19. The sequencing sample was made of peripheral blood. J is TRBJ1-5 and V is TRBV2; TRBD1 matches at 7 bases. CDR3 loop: CASSPKTGRDYHF. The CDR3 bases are TGTGCCAGCAGCCCCAAGACAGGGCGAGATTACCATTTT.